The present TCR beta chain was sequenced within a study of regulatory T cells in long-lasting Graves disease. This sample's time point: newly diagnosed GD, antithyroid drugs for less than 3 months. From PBMCs, RNA was extracted and then used to make the TCR library. The CDR3 consists of 13 residues. V lost 6 bases to trimming and J lost 8 bases, with 14 bases between them. CDR1 is ENHRY, CDR2 SYGVKD, per germline. Both iRepertoire HTBI primers and Arm-PCR of CDR3 regions were used to build the TCR beta libraries. TCRdb independently ran MiXCR on the multiplex PCR reads; one entry per CDR3 protein. The data show a few hundred thousand distinct CDR3 sequences, with around 11% seen just once and 15% to 20% held by the top ten. These data were also filed under a second study, of T cells in Graves' hyperthyroidism and ophthalmopathy. That paper states: Patients showing uncontrolled infection, other autoimmune disease, pregnancy or lactation were ineligible. The TCR CDR3 first-round RT-PCR relied on the HTBI primer set.

V is TRBV10-3 and J is TRBJ2-1; D might be TRBD1 (6 bases). Sequencing was performed on peripheral blood mononuclear cells (PBMCs), taken at new diagnosis, from a patient treated with antithyroid drugs. The TCR sequence derives from a woman in her late teens or twenties with Graves disease. Here the CDR3 reads CAIRATAGDEQFF. The CDR3 DNA follows: TGTGCCATCAGAGCGACGGCAGGGGATGAGCAGTTCTTC.